This record covers a single T cell receptor (beta chain). Its antigen is still unknown. To determine HCMV serostatus, a commercial ELISA kit was used to detect HCMV-specific IgG in serum. Ficoll density gradient centrifugation was used to isolate peripheral blood mononuclear cells from blood. The sample is drawn from a study of T cells expressing NK-cell markers (TCRdb year 2020). Some background on the complete study: About 8 donors provided sorted CD3+CD56+NKG2C+, CD3+CD56+NKG2C- and CD3+CD56-NKG2C+ T-cell subsets, whose TCR beta-chain repertoires were profiled. Of the eight sequenced donors, seven were found to be HCMV-seropositive and one was found to be HCMV-seronegative. Randomly selected healthy volunteers, three men and five women, were used as the eight sequenced donors. Libraries were sequenced as 2 x 150 bp reads on Illumina HiSeq 2000/2500, MiSeq or NextSeq.

Points the paper makes about the study in general: Whether the expanded NKG2C-expressing T cell clones were specific for HCMV antigens remained unclear. Those dominant clonotypes were again the most abundant among CD3+CD56-NKG2C+ cells in a few donors, at roughly 25-65%. For six donors, the dominant CD3+CD56+NKG2C+ clonotypes were among the top 10 CD8+ clonotypes and accounted for about 1.0-7.0% of CD8+ T cells.

CDR3 length: 15 amino acids, cysteine to phenylalanine. DNA was not recorded. Per the germline V gene, SGHRS is the CDR1 and YFSETQ is the CDR2. Sequencing was carried out with an Illumina HiSeq 2000. The TCR beta cDNA libraries were made using 5'RACE template switching, a step that added both a universal primer site and unique molecular identifiers. cDNA synthesis was primed from the TCR beta constant segment, followed by two successive PCR amplification steps. The study's own analysis went as follows. MIGEC was used to demultiplex reads and group the reads by UMI, and MiTCR was used to assemble and quantify clonotypes. Only TCR cDNA sequences supported by at least two reads were kept to exclude erroneous sequences. The tcR package was used for downstream repertoire analysis, and clonotypes were matched between fractions using CDR3 nucleotide sequence together with V segment. VDJmatch was used to annotate antigen specificity against VDJdb, with one amino acid substitution in CDR3 allowed. TCRdb reprocessed the reads and lists each CDR3 protein sequence as a single entry, with no DNA. For this entry, the V and J calls and clone size follow TCRdb and not the study's own pipeline. This sample's table has entries for approximately 150,000 distinct CDR3 sequences. The ten top clones hold around a sixth of the sample.

The V gene is TRBV5-1 and the J gene is TRBJ1-4; TCRdb designates TRBD1, a call that cannot be tested without DNA. The TCR originated in a woman aged 18 to 75 in good health. The sample taken for sequencing was blood T cells: a sorted CD56 or NKG2C T cell subset, CD4+ or CD8+ T cells, or bulk PBMC T cells (not recorded which). The CDR3 region: CATRTGSSANEKLFF.